What follows is one TCR beta chain and its context. With 1 base removed from V and 8 bases from J, the gap between germline ends came to 10 bases. CDR3 length equals 13 residues. CDR1 is SGHNT, CDR2 YYREEE, per germline (reference sequence). The data were obtained in a study of OX40 agonist ivuxolimab in advanced cancers. Only in-frame clones appear in the TCRdb table, and some are missing; sequencing was by immunoSEQ multiplex PCR. The sample carries tens of thousands of clones, about 86% recorded once. The source is an adult with an advanced solid tumor such as melanoma, head and neck, liver or kidney cancer. Sequencing was performed on CD4+ or CD8+ T cells sorted from blood, taken in a trial of the OX40 agonist ivuxolimab. V gene TRBV5-4 combines with J gene TRBJ2-1, with D perhaps TRBD2 (5 bases). As DNA, the CDR3 is TGTGCCAGCAGCTTGACGGGGTCGCATGAGCAGTTCTTC. It codes for CASSLTGSHEQFF.